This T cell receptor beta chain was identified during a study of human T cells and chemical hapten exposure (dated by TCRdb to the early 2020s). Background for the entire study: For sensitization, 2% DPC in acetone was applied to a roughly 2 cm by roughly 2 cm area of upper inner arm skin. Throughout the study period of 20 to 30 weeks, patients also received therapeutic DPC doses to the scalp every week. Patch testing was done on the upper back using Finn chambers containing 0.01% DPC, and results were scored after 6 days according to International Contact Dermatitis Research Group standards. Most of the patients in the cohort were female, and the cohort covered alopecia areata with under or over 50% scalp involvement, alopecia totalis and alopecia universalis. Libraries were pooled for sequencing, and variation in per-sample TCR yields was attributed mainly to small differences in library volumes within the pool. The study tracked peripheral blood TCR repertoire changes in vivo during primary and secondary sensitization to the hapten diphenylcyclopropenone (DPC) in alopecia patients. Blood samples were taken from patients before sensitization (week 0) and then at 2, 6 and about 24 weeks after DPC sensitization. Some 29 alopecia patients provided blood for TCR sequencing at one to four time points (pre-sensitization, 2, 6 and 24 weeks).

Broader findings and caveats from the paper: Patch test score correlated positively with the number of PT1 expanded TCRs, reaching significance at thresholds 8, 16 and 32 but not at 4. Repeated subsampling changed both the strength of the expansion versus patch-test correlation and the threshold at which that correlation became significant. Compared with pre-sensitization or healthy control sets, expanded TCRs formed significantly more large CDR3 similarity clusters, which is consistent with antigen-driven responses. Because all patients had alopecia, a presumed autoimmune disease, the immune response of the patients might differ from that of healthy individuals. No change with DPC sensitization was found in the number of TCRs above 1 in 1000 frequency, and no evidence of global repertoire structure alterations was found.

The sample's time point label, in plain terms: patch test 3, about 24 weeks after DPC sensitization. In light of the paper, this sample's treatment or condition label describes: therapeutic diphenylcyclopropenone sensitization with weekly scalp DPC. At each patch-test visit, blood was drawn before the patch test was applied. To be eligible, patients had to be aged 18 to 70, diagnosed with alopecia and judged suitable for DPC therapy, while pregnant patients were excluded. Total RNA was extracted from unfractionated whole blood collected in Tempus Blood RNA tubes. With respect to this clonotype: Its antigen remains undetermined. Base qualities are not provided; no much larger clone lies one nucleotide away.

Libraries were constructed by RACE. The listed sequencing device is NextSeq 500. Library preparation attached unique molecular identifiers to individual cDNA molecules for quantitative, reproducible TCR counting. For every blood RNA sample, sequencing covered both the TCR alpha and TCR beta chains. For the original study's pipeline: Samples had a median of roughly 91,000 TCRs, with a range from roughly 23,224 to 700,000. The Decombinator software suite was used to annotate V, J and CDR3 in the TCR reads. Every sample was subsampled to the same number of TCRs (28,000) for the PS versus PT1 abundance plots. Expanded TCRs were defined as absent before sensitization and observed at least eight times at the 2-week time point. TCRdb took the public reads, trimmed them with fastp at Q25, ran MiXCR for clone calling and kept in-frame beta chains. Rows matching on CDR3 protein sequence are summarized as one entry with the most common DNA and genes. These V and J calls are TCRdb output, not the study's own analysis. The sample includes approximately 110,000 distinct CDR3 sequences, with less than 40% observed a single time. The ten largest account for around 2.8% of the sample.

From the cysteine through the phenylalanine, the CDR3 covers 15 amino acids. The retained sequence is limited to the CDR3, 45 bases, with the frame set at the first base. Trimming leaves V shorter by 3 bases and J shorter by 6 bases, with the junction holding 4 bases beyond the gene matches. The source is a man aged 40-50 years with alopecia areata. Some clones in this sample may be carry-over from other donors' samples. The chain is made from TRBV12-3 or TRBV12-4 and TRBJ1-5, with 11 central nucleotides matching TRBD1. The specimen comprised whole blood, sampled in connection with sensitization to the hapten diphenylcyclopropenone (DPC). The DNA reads TGTGCCAGCAGTTTTAGGACAGGGGGCCCTCAGCCCCAGCATTTT. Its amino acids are CASSFRTGGPQPQHF.